Shown below are 7 T cell receptor beta chains from a single sample sequenced in a study of T cell repertoires in cytomegalovirus infection. TCRdb reprocessed the reads via MiXCR and lists one record per CDR3 protein. This sample has under 200,000 distinct CDR3 sequences; approximately 30% occur once, and the top ten carry 30% to 35%. The sequencing input was PBMCs. The source of these receptors is a human donor in good health (CMV status not recorded). Some clones in this sample may be carry-over from other donors' samples.

The gene calls are TRBV7-2 and TRBJ1-3; possible D gene TRBD1, 6 bases. V lost 4 bases to trimming and J lost 8 bases, with 21 bases between them. Germline V gene sequence: CDR1 SGHTA, CDR2 FQGNSA. CDR3 length: 16 amino acids. As DNA, the CDR3 is TGTGCCAGCAGCTCCGGGTTGGGGGCGAAAGGATACACCATATATTTT. Its protein product is CASSSGLGAKGYTIYF.

The chain couples TRBV7-8 to TRBJ1-5; D remains unclear. The CDR3 sequence is 15 residues long. CDR1 SGHVS and CDR2 FQNEAQ come from the germline V gene. Trimming stripped 2 bases from V and 3 bases from J, with 11 bases between. The chain's CDR3 is CASSLTPGNNQPQHF. The CDR3 DNA reads as TGTGCCAGCAGCTTAACCCCCGGGAACAATCAGCCCCAGCATTTT.

This clonotype was counted a few times. The chain is built from TRBV6-2 or TRBV6-3 and TRBJ1-2; D gene ambiguous. This CDR3 is 15 amino acids long. The V gene lost 5 bases and the J gene lost 1 base, with 14 bases spanning the gap. The germline V gene has CDR1 MNHEY and CDR2 SVGEGT. The CDR3 loop is CASSQTPGSNYGYTF. In DNA, the CDR3 is TGTGCCAGCAGTCAAACCCCGGGAAGTAACTATGGCTACACCTTC.

This clonotype was found many times. The chain recombines TRBV7-2 with TRBJ2-1; TRBD2 matches 10 bases. V was clipped by 4 bases and J by 7 bases; unmatched bases: 7. Germline loops: CDR1 SGHTA, CDR2 FQGNSA. The CDR3 spans 15 residues. The CDR3: CASSSSGGAGNEQFF. The DNA of the CDR3 is TGTGCCAGCAGCTCGAGCGGGGGGGCCGGGAATGAGCAGTTCTTC.

This chain links TRBV5-5 with TRBJ1-6; D is uncertain. Trimming pared 3 bases from V and 5 bases from J, leaving 9 bases between. There are 14 residues in the CDR3. From germline, CDR1 is SGHKS and CDR2 YYEKEE (reference sequence). The CDR3 reads CASSSGLDNSPLHF. The CDR3 DNA sequence: TGTGCCAGCAGCTCAGGACTAGATAATTCACCCCTCCACTTT.

This clonotype was counted only a few times. The chain has TRBV14 and TRBJ2-1, with a possible D match to TRBD2 (6 bases). The V gene's germline CDR1 is SGHDN and CDR2 FVKESK. The CDR3 sequence is 15 residues long. Trimming shortened V by 0 bases and J by 7 bases, and 13 bases separated the two germline ends. Written as DNA, the CDR3 is TGTGCCAGCAGCCAAGAGGACTACCCGGGGAATGAGCAGTTCTTC. This translates into CASSQEDYPGNEQFF.

This clonotype has a handful of counts. The chain combines TRBV3-1 with TRBJ2-7; D not resolved. Germline values: CDR1 LGHDT, CDR2 YNNKEL (reference sequence). The V gene lost 6 bases and the J gene lost 2 bases, with 5 bases spanning the gap. There are 11 residues in the CDR3. CDR3 sequence reads: CASRRAYEQYF. CDR3 in DNA: TGTGCCAGCAGACGGGCCTACGAGCAGTACTTC.